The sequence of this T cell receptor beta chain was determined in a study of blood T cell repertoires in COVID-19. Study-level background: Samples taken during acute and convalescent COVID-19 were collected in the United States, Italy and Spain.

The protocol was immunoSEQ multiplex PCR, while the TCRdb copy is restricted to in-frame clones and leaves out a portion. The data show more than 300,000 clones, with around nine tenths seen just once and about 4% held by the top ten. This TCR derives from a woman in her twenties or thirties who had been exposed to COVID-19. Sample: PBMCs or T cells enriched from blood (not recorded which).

The CDR3 loop reads CASSLRWESGELFF. The CDR3 bases are TGTGCCAGCAGCCTCCGGTGGGAGAGCGGGGAGCTGTTTTTT. This rearrangement joins TRBV9 to TRBJ2-2, with D maybe TRBD2 (5 bases). Germline V gene data show CDR1 as SGDLS and CDR2 as YYNGEE. The V end was cut by 4 bases, the J end by 7 bases, with 14 bases between. The CDR3 totals 14 residues.